This record looks at one T cell receptor beta chain sequence and its context. This sample is drawn from a study of T-cell memory formation after mild COVID-19. Study-wide background: TCR clusters mostly belonged to single donors.

The germline gives CDR1 SGHKS, CDR2 YYEKEE (reference sequence). The CDR3 is 14 amino acids. V was cut by 4 bases and J by 10 bases, with 15 bases left in between. The authors produced TCR alpha and TCR beta cDNA libraries with sample barcodes and UMIs by 5'RACE using constant-segment primers. Using its own MiXCR run on the 5' RACE reads, TCRdb lists one record per CDR3 protein. The table shows hundreds of thousands of distinct CDR3 sequences, with 18% occurring only once. This sequence originates from an adult woman who had mild COVID-19 (a few samples of this study predate the infection). Cell type and time point are not known. The sample taken for sequencing was PBMCs or a T cell subset sorted from them (not recorded which). V is TRBV5-5 and J is TRBJ1-6; the D gene is possibly TRBD1 (6 bases). In nucleotides, the CDR3 is TGTGCCAGCAGCGGAAACAGGGCCCAATCACCCCTCCACTTT. Its translation is CASSGNRAQSPLHF.